This TCR beta chain came from a study of early T cells in non-severe SARS-CoV-2 infection. This clonotype was counted at least ten times. Each CDR3 protein is one row after TCRdb ran MiXCR on the 5' RACE reads. The data contain 65,000 to 85,000 distinct CDR3 sequences, more than 8% of them singletons. Germline V lookup: CDR1 SGHVS, CDR2 FNYEAQ. V lost 2 bases, J lost 8 bases, and 13 bases lay in between. The CDR3 consists of 14 residues. The TCR was taken from an adult who was a healthcare worker with PCR-confirmed SARS-CoV-2 infection or an uninfected control (not recorded which). The chain has TRBV7-6 and TRBJ2-1; tentative D call: TRBD2 (5 bases). The starting material was whole blood, obtained at baseline. CDR3 sequence (DNA): TGTGCCAGCAGCTTATTTAGCGATCAGCATGAGCAGTTCTTC. It translates to CASSLFSDQHEQFF. The full variable domain, in which reference TRBV7-6 and TRBJ2-1 provide the parts outside the CDR3, is GAGVSQSPRYKVTKRGQDVALRCDPISGHVSLYWYRQALGQGPEFLTYFNYEAQQDKSGLPNDRFSAERPEGSISTLTIQRTEQRDSAMYRCASSLFSDQHEQFFGPGTRLTVL.